This T cell receptor beta chain was retrieved from a study of beta chain features in type 1 diabetes. A few counts support this clone. Its specificity is not known. Since all of the isolated RNA was reverse transcribed, expressed TCRB transcripts were what got sequenced. Repertoires were generated with immunoSEQ multiplex PCR, while TCRdb's copy carries only in-frame clones and drops some. In the table there are around 160,000 clones, 7.5% to 9.5% of which are singletons. Study results and caveats: Type 1 diabetes patients showed fewer insertions and more deletions at VDJ junctions. The question left open here concerned HLA type influencing TCRB rearrangement. There was a moderate but significant shortening of TCRB CDR3s in all four CD4+ subsets of Type 1 diabetes patients. For patients, the naive, central memory and Treg TCRB repertoires appeared more alike than for healthy donors.

Germline CDR1 reads KGHSH; CDR2 reads LQKENI. V lost 6 bases and J lost 4; bases outside the gene matches: 7. This CDR3 region has 14 residues. The receptor was isolated from a woman aged 18-29 years with type 1 diabetes. The rearrangement uses TRBV18 and TRBJ2-3, with TRBD1 identical over 7 bases. Material for sequencing was central memory CD4+ T cells from blood. CDR3: CASSPGTAADTQYF. CDR3 in DNA: TGTGCCAGCTCGCCCGGGACAGCTGCAGATACGCAGTATTTT.